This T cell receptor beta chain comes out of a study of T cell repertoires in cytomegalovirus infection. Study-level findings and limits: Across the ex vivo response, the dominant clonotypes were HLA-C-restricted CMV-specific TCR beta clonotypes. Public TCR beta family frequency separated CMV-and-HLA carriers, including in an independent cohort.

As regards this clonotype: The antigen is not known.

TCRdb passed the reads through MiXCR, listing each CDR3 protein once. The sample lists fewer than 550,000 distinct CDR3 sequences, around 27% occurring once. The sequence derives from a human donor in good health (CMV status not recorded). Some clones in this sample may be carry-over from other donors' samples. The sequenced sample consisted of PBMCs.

The CDR3 loop is CSARVPGGHYGYTF. CDR3 DNA sequence: TGCAGTGCTAGAGTCCCAGGGGGACACTATGGCTACACCTTC. The chain couples TRBV20-1 to TRBJ1-2, with TRBD1 identical over 7 bases. Looked up from germline, CDR1 is DFQATT and CDR2 is SNEGSKA (reference sequence). The CDR3 runs to 14 residues. Trimming cost V 1 base and J 3 bases; bases outside gene matches: 5.